This TCR beta chain was sequenced for a study of a mutant IDH1 vaccine in newly diagnosed glioma. In the study overall: Patients previously underwent radiotherapy, temozolomide, or both, and most underwent both.

V lost 6 bases, J lost 0 bases, and 13 bases lay in between. Germline V gene sequence: CDR1 LGHNA, CDR2 YNFKEQ. CDR3 length equals 15 residues. Indicated time point: baseline, week 1 (first vaccination visit). This sample's treatment: pre-vaccination baseline after standard-of-care therapy. Using immunoSEQ multiplex PCR, the repertoire was profiled, and TCRdb retains in-frame clones only, with some absent. The table records nearly 70,000 clones, less than 85% of them present only once. The receptor was isolated from a man aged 45-65 years with glioma. The input for sequencing was PBMCs, taken from a glioma patient treated with radiotherapy, temozolomide or both. The V and J genes are TRBV4-2 and TRBJ2-3, with a weak D call TRBD2 (6 bases). CDR3 loop: CASSPLAGSTDTQYF. The CDR3, as DNA: TGTGCCAGCAGTCCCCTGGCGGGGAGCACAGATACGCAGTATTTT.